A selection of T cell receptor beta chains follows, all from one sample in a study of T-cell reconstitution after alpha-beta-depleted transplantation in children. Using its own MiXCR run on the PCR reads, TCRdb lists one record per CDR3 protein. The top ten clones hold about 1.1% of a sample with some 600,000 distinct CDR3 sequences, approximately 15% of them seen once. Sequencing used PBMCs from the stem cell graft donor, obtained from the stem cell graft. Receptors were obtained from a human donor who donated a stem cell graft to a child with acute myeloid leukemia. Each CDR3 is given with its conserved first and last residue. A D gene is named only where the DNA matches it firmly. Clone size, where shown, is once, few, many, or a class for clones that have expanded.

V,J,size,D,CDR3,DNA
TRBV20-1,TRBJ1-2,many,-,CSAAGYRSEGGYTF,TGCAGTGCAGCAGGGTACAGGTCAGAGGGTGGCTACACCTTC
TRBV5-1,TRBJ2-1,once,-,CASSFFRNEQFF,TGCGCCAGCAGCTTTTTCCGAAATGAGCAGTTCTTC
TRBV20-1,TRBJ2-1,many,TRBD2,CSAGSGGYNEQFF,TGCAGTGCTGGGAGCGGGGGCTACAATGAGCAGTTCTTC
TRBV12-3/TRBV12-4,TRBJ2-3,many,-,CASSRGTHLTQYF,TGTGCCAGCAGCCGTGGGACACACCTTACGCAGTATTTT
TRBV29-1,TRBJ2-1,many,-,CSVDGTRANEQFF,TGCAGCGTTGATGGGACAAGAGCTAATGAGCAGTTCTTC
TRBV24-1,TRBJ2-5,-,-,CATSDWGQGIGETQYF,TGTGCCACCAGTGATTGGGGACAAGGGATAGGAGAGACCCAGTACTTC
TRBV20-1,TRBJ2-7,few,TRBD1,CSAPGQGASEQYF,TGCAGTGCCCCGGGACAGGGGGCCTCCGAGCAGTACTTC
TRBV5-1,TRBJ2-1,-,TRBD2,CASNGPSGGSGSYNEQFF,TGCGCCAGCAATGGTCCTAGCGGGGGGTCTGGCTCCTACAATGAGCAGTTCTTC
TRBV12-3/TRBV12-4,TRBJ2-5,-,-,CASSNFDRGETQYF,TGTGCCAGCTCGAACTTCGACAGAGGAGAGACCCAGTACTTC
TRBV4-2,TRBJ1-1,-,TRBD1,CASSQDGAGGLWNTEAFF,TGTGCCAGCAGCCAAGATGGAGCAGGGGGCCTTTGGAACACTGAAGCTTTCTTT
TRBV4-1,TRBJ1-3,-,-,CASSQGRGNTIYF,TGCGCCAGCAGCCAAGGTCGCGGAAACACCATATATTTT
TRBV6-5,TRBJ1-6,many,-,CASSWGQANSPLHF,TGTGCCAGCAGTTGGGGGCAGGCCAATTCACCCCTCCACTTT
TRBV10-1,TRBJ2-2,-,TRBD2,CASSTGTSNRELFF,TGCGCCAGCAGTACCGGGACTAGCAATAGGGAGCTGTTTTTT
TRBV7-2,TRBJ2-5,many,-,CASSLGAVVETQYF,TGTGCCAGCAGCTTAGGGGCGGTTGTAGAGACCCAGTACTTC
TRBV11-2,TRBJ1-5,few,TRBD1,CASSSTGVSNQPQHF,TGTGCCAGCAGCTCAACAGGGGTGAGCAATCAGCCCCAGCATTTT
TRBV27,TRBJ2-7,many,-,CASSSRLPYEQYF,TGTGCCAGCAGTTCAAGGTTGCCCTACGAGCAGTACTTC
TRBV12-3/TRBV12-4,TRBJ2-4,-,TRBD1,CASSARTGKQNIQYF,TGTGCCAGCAGCGCCCGGACAGGAAAACAAAACATTCAGTACTTC
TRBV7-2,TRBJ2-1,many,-,CASSLVGVGTSVNEQFF,TGTGCCAGCAGCCTGGTGGGGGTGGGAACGAGCGTCAATGAGCAGTTCTTC
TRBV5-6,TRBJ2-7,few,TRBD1,CASSPDRLLYEQYF,TGTGCCAGCAGCCCGGACAGGCTCTTATACGAGCAGTACTTC
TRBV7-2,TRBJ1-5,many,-,CASSLGVGLSNQPQHF,TGTGCCAGCAGCTTAGGGGTAGGTCTGAGCAATCAGCCCCAGCATTTT
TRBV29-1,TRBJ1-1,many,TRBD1,CSVEGMTGTEAFF,TGCAGCGTTGAAGGGATGACAGGGACTGAAGCTTTCTTT
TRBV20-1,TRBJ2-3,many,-,CSARPLETTDTQYF,TGCAGTGCTAGACCCCTGGAAACTACAGATACGCAGTATTTT
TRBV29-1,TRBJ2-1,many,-,CSVAQQGYIYNEQFF,TGCAGCGTAGCACAACAGGGCTATATTTACAATGAGCAGTTCTTC
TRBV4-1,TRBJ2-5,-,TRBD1,CASSQRQGETQYF,TGCGCCAGCAGCCAGCGACAGGGTGAGACCCAGTACTTC
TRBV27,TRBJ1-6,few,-,CASSIRQAGNSPLHF,TGTGCCAGCAGTATCCGACAGGCTGGGAATTCACCCCTCCACTTT
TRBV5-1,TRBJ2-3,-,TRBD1,CASGTANTDTQYF,TGCGCCAGCGGGACAGCGAACACAGATACGCAGTATTTT
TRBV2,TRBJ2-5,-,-,CASSEARGWQETQYF,TGTGCCAGCAGTGAAGCACGAGGGTGGCAAGAGACCCAGTACTTC
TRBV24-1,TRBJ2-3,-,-,CATSDFGGLTDTQYF,TGTGCCACCAGTGATTTTGGCGGGCTCACAGATACGCAGTATTTT
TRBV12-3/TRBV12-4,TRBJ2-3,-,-,CASSTSPGGAKTDTQYF,TGTGCCAGCAGTACCTCCCCTGGGGGGGCGAAGACAGATACGCAGTATTTT
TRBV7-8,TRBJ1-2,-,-,CASSLATWEDGGYGYTF,TGTGCCAGCAGCTTAGCGACCTGGGAGGATGGGGGCTATGGCTACACCTTC
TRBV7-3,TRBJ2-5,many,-,CASSLRSRATQYF,TGTGCCAGCAGCTTGCGCTCGAGGGCGACCCAGTACTTC
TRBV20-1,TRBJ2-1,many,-,CSAGPDYNEQFF,TGCAGTGCAGGACCCGACTACAATGAGCAGTTCTTC